Following are 22 T cell receptor beta chains from one sample sequenced in a study of shared clonotypes between healthy human individuals. Clones were sequenced by immunoSEQ multiplex PCR, and TCRdb holds only the in-frame ones, with some missing. The table records some 680,000 clones, around 73% of them present only once. Sequencing input: memory CD4+ T cells sorted from blood. As for subset: CD45RA-negative fraction. These receptors were collected from a woman between 25 and 40 years old in good health.

CDR3 DNA sequence: TGTGCCAGCAGCCAAGGGACTAGCGGGCTCGATGAGCAGTTCTTC. This sequence encodes CASSQGTSGLDEQFF. This chain uses TRBV7-9 with TRBJ2-1, with 12 positions matching TRBD2. Germline V gene sequence: CDR1 SEHNR, CDR2 FQNEAQ (reference sequence). The trim removed 5 bases at V and 8 bases at J, leaving 7 bases unmatched. This CDR3 region has 15 residues.

The table lists this clone with a few counts. This chain links TRBV7-5 with TRBJ1-5; TRBD1 is the table's D call, not checked against the DNA. TRBV7-5 is termed a pseudogene. The length of the CDR3 is 18 residues. The CDR3 region has the DNA TGTGTCAGAAGCTTATACAGGGAGCAAAAAGAGAGCAATCAGCCCCAGCATTTT. Protein: CVRSLYREQKESNQPQHF.

The V gene is TRBV28, the J gene TRBJ2-1; 10 positions agree with TRBD2. J was trimmed by 3 bases and V by 2 bases; bases with no gene match: 4. Germline V gene data show CDR1 as MDHEN and CDR2 as SYDVKM. There are 16 residues in the CDR3. This CDR3 reads CASSLKGLASYNEQFF. In nucleotides, the CDR3 is TGTGCCAGCAGTTTAAAGGGACTAGCGAGCTACAATGAGCAGTTCTTC.

V and J are TRBV2 and TRBJ2-5; 11 bases agree with TRBD2. V gave up 7 bases and J gave up 9 bases; unmatched junction bases: 13. This CDR3 comprises 15 residues. Per germline, CDR1 SNHLY and CDR2 FYNNEI. The CDR3 is CASMSGTSGPGAQYF. The CDR3 nucleotides read TGTGCCAGCATGAGCGGGACTAGCGGTCCGGGGGCCCAGTACTTC. The whole variable domain, filled in from reference TRBV2 and TRBJ2-5, reads EPEVTQTPSHQVTQMGQEVILRCVPISNHLYFYWYRQILGQKVEFLVSFYNNEISEKSEIFDDQFSVERPDGSNFTLKIRSTKLEDSAMYFCASMSGTSGPGAQYFGPGTRLLVL.

The gene calls are TRBV4-1 and TRBJ2-1; either TRBD1 or TRBD2 may supply D (5 bases each). The length of the CDR3 is 15 residues. Germline V gives CDR1 MGHRA, CDR2 YSYEKL. V was shortened by 1 base and J by 4 bases, with 11 bases between the two germline ends. The CDR3 sequence is CASSQGRDLYNEQFF. The CDR3 coding sequence is TGCGCCAGCAGCCAAGGCCGGGACCTTTACAATGAGCAGTTCTTC.

This rearrangement joins TRBV30 to TRBJ2-6, with D unresolved. Per the germline V gene, CDR1 is GTSNPN and CDR2 is SVGIG (reference sequence). This CDR3 has 14 residues. Deletions cut 6 bases from V and 1 base from J, with 10 bases between. CDR3: CACNFLSGANVLTF. The CDR3 coding sequence is TGTGCCTGTAATTTTTTATCTGGGGCCAACGTCCTGACTTTC.

The rearrangement joins TRBV7-2 to TRBJ1-1, with a possible D match to TRBD1 (5 bases). This CDR3 region has 14 residues. V lost 5 bases, J lost 0 bases, and 10 bases lay in between. Per the germline V gene, CDR1 is SGHTA and CDR2 is FQGNSA. DNA of the CDR3: TGTGCCAGCAGCCCCGGGACGGTGAACACTGAAGCTTTCTTT. Amino acids: CASSPGTVNTEAFF.

This chain uses TRBV14 with TRBJ2-2; 8 nucleotides line up with TRBD1. Germline V CDR1 and CDR2: SGHDN, FVKESK. This CDR3 contains 16 residues. V dropped 1 base and J dropped 5; count of bases not matched to a gene: 6. CDR3 loop: CASSQGRDRNTGELFF. CDR3 nucleotide sequence: TGTGCCAGCAGCCAAGGCCGGGACAGGAATACCGGGGAGCTGTTTTTT.

This chain joins TRBV7-2 and TRBJ2-7, with 7 positions matching TRBD1. This CDR3 contains 14 residues. V shed 6 bases, J shed 2 bases, and the junction held 7 bases outside the gene matches. Germline lookup yields CDR1 SGHTA and CDR2 FQGNSA. CDR3 amino acids: CASRYSGGPYEQYF. CDR3 coding DNA: TGTGCCAGCAGGTACTCAGGGGGTCCCTACGAGCAGTACTTC.

J is TRBJ2-2 and V is TRBV28; 7 nucleotides align to TRBD2. Per germline, CDR1 MDHEN and CDR2 SYDVKM. The CDR3 runs 14 residues. Unmatched junction bases numbered 7, after V lost 8 bases and J lost 4 bases. The CDR3: CASLRGGSTGELFF. CDR3 sequence (DNA): TGTGCCAGCCTCCGGGGCGGGAGCACCGGGGAGCTGTTTTTT.

This CDR3 is CASSRLAGGYNEQFF. CDR3 coding DNA: TGTGCCAGCAGTCGACTAGCGGGAGGTTATAATGAGCAGTTCTTC. This chain connects TRBV5-5 to TRBJ2-1, with 13 bases lining up with TRBD2. Germline CDR1 and CDR2: SGHKS and YYEKEE (reference sequence). The junction had 6 bases not matched to a gene; V was cut back by 5 bases and J by 7 bases. The CDR3 runs 15 residues.

In its sample, this clone was seen a few times. The chain is built from TRBV5-4 and TRBJ2-1; maybe TRBD2 (6 bases). CDR3 length: 14 residues. Trimming stripped 1 base from V and 9 bases from J, with 14 bases between. Germline-derived CDR1 and CDR2 are SGHNT and YYREEE (reference sequence). Here the CDR3 DNA reads TGTGCCAGCAGCTTGCCTAGCGAAAACAGTGAGCAGTTCTTC. This codes for CASSLPSENSEQFF.

Many counts were recorded for this clone. Other DNA sequences from this sample encode an identical CDR3 as well. The chain links TRBV5-1 to TRBJ2-1; D is unclear. CDR1 is SGHRS and CDR2 is YFSETQ in the germline V gene. V dropped 1 base and J dropped 4 bases, with 12 bases sitting between them. This CDR3 spans 15 amino acids. The CDR3 DNA reads as TGCGCCAGCAGCTTGTCTTCAGGTTCTTACAATGAGCAGTTCTTC. Its translation is CASSLSSGSYNEQFF.

The rearrangement joins TRBV28 to TRBJ1-6; D is unresolved. Trimming shortened V by 3 bases and J by 8 bases, and 8 bases separated the two germline ends. From germline, CDR1 is MDHEN and CDR2 SYDVKM. The CDR3 loop spans 13 amino acids. The CDR3 sequence is CASSFAGYSPLHF. CDR3 nucleotides: TGTGCCAGCAGTTTTGCGGGCTATTCACCCCTCCACTTT.

This clone was seen a handful of times. The rearrangement joins TRBV14 to TRBJ2-5; TRBD2 agrees at 10 bases. Germline V gives CDR1 SGHDN, CDR2 FVKESK. Trimming removed 1 base from V and 4 bases from J; junction bases left unmatched: 6. This CDR3 spans 16 amino acids. CDR3: CASSQGRTSGVETQYF. CDR3 in DNA: TGTGCCAGCAGCCAAGGTCGGACTAGCGGCGTAGAGACCCAGTACTTC. The complete variable domain, with remaining parts taken from reference TRBV14 and TRBJ2-5, reads EAGVTQFPSHSVIEKGQTVTLRCDPISGHDNLYWYRRVMGKEIKFLLHFVKESKQDESGMPNNRFLAERTGGTYSTLKVQPAELEDSGVYFCASSQGRTSGVETQYFGPGTRLLVL.

This clone came up a few times. This chain connects TRBV6-1 to TRBJ2-1; 7 bases are a match to TRBD1. Germline CDR1 reads MNHNS; CDR2 reads SASEGT. Germline trimming cut 5 bases from V and 8 bases from J; bases unmatched to any gene: 3. The CDR3 has 12 amino acids. The CDR3 loop reads CASSPRGHEQFF. The CDR3 DNA reads as TGTGCCAGCAGTCCGAGGGGGCATGAGCAGTTCTTC.

This clone was recorded a few times. This rearrangement joins TRBV5-1 to TRBJ2-7; TRBD1 matches at 8 bases. Per germline, CDR1 SGHRS and CDR2 YFSETQ. Trimming at V came to 4 bases and at J to 3 bases, leaving 6 bases not matched to a gene. The CDR3 sequence is 14 residues long. The CDR3 DNA reads TGCGCCAGCAGCCCGGGACAGGCGGTCTACGAGCAGTACTTC. Translating it yields CASSPGQAVYEQYF.

The genes are TRBV7-9 and TRBJ1-1; 11 bases line up with TRBD1. This CDR3 has 17 residues. Unmatched junction bases numbered 18, after V lost 5 bases and J lost 10 bases. CDR1 is SEHNR, CDR2 FQNEAQ, per germline (reference sequence). DNA for the CDR3: TGTGCCAGCAGCCGACTCCGGGACAGGGGGTTTCAGAAGGCAGCTTTCTTT. Residues: CASSRLRDRGFQKAAFF.

The chain uses TRBV28 and TRBJ2-7, with 10 bases identical to TRBD2. Germline CDR1 MDHEN, CDR2 SYDVKM. The V gene end was trimmed by 8 bases and the J gene end by 4 bases; junction bases not matched to a gene: 8. The CDR3 spans 14 residues. CDR3 nucleotide sequence: TGTGCCAGCGGTACTAGCGGGAAATCGTACGAGCAGTACTTC. Translated, it gives CASGTSGKSYEQYF. The complete variable domain, with remaining parts taken from reference TRBV28 and TRBJ2-7, reads DVKVTQSSRYLVKRTGEKVFLECVQDMDHENMFWYRQDPGLGLRLIYFSYDVKMKEKGDIPEGYSVSREKKERFSLILESASTNQTSMYLCASGTSGKSYEQYFGPGTRLTVT.

The gene calls are TRBV19 and TRBJ2-7; D might be TRBD1 (6 bases). V was trimmed by 6 bases and J by 3 bases, leaving 12 bases between them. Germline V gene lookup returns CDR1 LNHDA and CDR2 SQIVND (reference sequence). The CDR3 consists of 13 residues. The CDR3: CASRGTTYYEQYF. For the CDR3, the DNA is TGTGCCAGTAGGGGGACAACCTACTACGAGCAGTACTTC.

This chain joins TRBV28 and TRBJ2-7; no clear D. Trimming cost V 3 bases and J 4 bases, with 13 bases left between them. The CDR3 has 14 amino acids. Germline V gene data show CDR1 as MDHEN and CDR2 as SYDVKM. The CDR3 DNA is TGTGCCAGCAGTTTGACGGATCTAGTTTACGAGCAGTACTTC. Translation gives CASSLTDLVYEQYF. The full variable domain, rest sourced from reference TRBV28 and TRBJ2-7, is DVKVTQSSRYLVKRTGEKVFLECVQDMDHENMFWYRQDPGLGLRLIYFSYDVKMKEKGDIPEGYSVSREKKERFSLILESASTNQTSMYLCASSLTDLVYEQYFGPGTRLTVT.

This clone was picked up many times. The chain joins TRBV18 to TRBJ1-2, with 10 bases matching TRBD1. This CDR3 has 13 amino acids. With V trimmed by 2 bases and J by 9 bases, 3 bases remained unmatched. Germline values: CDR1 KGHSH, CDR2 LQKENI. CDR3 amino acids: CASSPGTGDSYTF. The CDR3 DNA follows: TGTGCCAGCTCACCAGGGACAGGGGATAGCTACACCTTC.